Here is one T cell receptor (beta chain) with its context. The V segment lost 3 bases and the J segment 10 bases; nucleotides outside the gene matches: 4. The CDR3 has 14 residues. CDR1 and CDR2 from the germline V gene are SGDLS and YYNGEE. These data are taken from a study of blood T cell repertoires in COVID-19. Only in-frame clones appear in the TCRdb table, and some are missing; sequencing was by immunoSEQ multiplex PCR. The sample shows under 200,000 clones, around 84% of them seen only once. The sequence was obtained from a man aged 50 to 60 with active or convalescent COVID-19. Sequencing was done on a sample of peripheral blood. The chain carries TRBV9 and TRBJ1-6; the match to TRBD1 covers 10 bases. Here the CDR3 DNA reads TGTGCCAGCAGCGGCCGGGACAGGGGATCACCCCTCCACTTT. Amino acid sequence: CASSGRDRGSPLHF.